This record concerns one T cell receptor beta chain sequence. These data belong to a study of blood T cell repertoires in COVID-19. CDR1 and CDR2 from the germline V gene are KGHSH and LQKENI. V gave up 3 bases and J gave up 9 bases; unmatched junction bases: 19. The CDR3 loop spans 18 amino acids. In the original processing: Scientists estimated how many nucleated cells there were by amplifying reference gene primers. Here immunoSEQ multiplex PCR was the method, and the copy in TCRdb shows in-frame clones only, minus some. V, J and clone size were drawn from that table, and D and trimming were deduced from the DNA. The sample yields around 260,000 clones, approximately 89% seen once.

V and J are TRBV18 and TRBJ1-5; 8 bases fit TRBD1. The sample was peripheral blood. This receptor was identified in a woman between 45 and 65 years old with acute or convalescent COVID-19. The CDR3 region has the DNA TGTGCCAGCTCACCCCTAGGCCAGGGGGCTGGCGCGTTGTTGCCCCAGCATTTT. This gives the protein CASSPLGQGAGALLPQHF.